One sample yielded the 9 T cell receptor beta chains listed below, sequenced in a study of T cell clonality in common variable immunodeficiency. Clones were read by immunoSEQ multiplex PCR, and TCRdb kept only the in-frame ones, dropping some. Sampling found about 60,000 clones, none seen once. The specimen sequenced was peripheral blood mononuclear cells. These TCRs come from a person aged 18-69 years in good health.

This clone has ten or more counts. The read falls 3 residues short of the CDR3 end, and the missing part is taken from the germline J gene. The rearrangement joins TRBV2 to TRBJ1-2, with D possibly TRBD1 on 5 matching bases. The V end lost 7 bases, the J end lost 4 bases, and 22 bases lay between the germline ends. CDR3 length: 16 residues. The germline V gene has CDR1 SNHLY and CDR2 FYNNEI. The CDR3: CASNTGKPGLLYGYTF. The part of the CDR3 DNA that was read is TGTGCCAGCAATACAGGCAAGCCGGGACTACTCTATGGC.

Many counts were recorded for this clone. The CDR3 DNA, read in part, is TGTGCCAGTAGTATGGCTTTGAACACCGGGGAG. This translates into CASSMALNTGE. Given in full, the CDR3 is CASSMALNTGELFF. The V and J genes are TRBV19 and TRBJ2-2; no firm D call. The CDR3 extends 3 residues past the end of the read, so its final part is completed from the germline J gene. With 3 bases removed from V and 1 base from J, the gap between germline ends came to 6 bases. Per germline, CDR1 LNHDA and CDR2 SQIVND (reference sequence). The CDR3 is made up of 14 amino acids.

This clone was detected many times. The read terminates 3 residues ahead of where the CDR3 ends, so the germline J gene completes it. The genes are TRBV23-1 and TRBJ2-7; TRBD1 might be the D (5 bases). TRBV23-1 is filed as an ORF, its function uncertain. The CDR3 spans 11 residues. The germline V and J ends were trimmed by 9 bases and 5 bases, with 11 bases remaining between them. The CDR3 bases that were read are TGCGCCAGTGGACACTTCCACGAG. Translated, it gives CASGHFHE. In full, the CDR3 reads CASGHFHEQYF.

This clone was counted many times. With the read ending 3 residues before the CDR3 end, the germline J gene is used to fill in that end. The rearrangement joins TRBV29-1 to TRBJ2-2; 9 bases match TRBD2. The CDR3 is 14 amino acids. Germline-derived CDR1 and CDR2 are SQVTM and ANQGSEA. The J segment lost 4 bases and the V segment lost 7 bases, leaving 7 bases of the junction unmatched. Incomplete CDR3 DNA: TGCAGCGCAAAAACTAGCGGGTTCACCGGGGAG. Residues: CSAKTSGFTGE. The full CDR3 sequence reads CSAKTSGFTGELFF.

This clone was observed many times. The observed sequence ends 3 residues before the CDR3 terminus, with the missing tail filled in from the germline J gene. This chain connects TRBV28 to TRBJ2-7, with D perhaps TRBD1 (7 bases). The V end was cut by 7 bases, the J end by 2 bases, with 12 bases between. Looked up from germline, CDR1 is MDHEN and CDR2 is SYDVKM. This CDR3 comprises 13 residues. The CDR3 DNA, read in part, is TGTGCCAGCATCGGAGGGGGCCCCTACGAG. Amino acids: CASIGGGPYE. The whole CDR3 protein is CASIGGGPYEQYF.

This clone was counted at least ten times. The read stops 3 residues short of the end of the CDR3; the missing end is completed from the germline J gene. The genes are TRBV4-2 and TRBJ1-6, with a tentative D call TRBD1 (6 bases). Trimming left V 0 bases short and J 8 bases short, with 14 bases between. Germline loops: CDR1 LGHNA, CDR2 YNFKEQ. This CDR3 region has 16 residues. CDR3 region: CASSQDDRGAHSPLHF. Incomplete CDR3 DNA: TGTGCCAGCAGCCAAGATGATCGGGGGGCCCATTCACCC.

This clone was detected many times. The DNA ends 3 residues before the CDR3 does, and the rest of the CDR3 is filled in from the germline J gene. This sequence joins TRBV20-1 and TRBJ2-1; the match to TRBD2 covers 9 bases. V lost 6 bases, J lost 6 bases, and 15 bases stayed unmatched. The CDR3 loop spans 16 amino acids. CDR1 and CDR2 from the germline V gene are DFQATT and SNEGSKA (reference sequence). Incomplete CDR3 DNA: TGCAGTGCGCCGAGACTAGCGGAGTTCCCCCCCAATGAG. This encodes CSAPRLAEFPPNE. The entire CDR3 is CSAPRLAEFPPNEQFF.

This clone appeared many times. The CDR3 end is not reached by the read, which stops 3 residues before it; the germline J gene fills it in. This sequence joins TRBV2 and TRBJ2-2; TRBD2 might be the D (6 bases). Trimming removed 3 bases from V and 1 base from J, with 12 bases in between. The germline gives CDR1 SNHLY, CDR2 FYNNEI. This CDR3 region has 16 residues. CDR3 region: CASSERGVVNTGELFF. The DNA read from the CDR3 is TGTGCCAGCAGTGAGCGGGGAGTAGTGAACACCGGGGAG.

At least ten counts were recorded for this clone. The CDR3 is CASAGGRGELFF. The covered CDR3 bases are TGTGCCAGCGCAGGCGGGAGGGGGGAG. The chain links TRBV2 to TRBJ2-2; 8 nucleotides line up with TRBD2. Read data end 3 residues before the CDR3 end; the end is taken from the germline J gene. CDR1 and CDR2 from the germline V gene are SNHLY and FYNNEI. Trimming took 8 bases from V and 8 from J; bases not matched to a gene: 4. This CDR3 is 12 amino acids long. Full variable domain (remainder filled in from reference TRBV2 and TRBJ2-2): EPEVTQTPSHQVTQMGQEVILRCVPISNHLYFYWYRQILGQKVEFLVSFYNNEISEKSEIFDDQFSVERPDGSNFTLKIRSTKLEDSAMYFCASAGGRGELFFGEGSRLTVL.